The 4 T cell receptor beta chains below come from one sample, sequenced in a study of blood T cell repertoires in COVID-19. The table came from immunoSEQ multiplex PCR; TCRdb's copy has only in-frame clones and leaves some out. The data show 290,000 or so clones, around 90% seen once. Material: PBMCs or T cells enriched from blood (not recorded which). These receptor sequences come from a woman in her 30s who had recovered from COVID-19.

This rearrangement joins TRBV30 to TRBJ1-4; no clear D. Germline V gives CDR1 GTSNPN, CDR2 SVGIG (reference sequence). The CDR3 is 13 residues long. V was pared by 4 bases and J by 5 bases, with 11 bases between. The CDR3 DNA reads TGTGCCTGGAACCGGGTCTTAAATGAAAAACTGTTTTTT. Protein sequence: CAWNRVLNEKLFF. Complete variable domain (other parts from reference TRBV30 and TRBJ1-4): SQTIHQWPATLVQPVGSPLSLECTVEGTSNPNLYWYRQAAGRGLQLLFYSVGIGQISSEVPQNLSASRPQDRQFILSSKKLLLSDSGFYLCAWNRVLNEKLFFGSGTQLSVL.

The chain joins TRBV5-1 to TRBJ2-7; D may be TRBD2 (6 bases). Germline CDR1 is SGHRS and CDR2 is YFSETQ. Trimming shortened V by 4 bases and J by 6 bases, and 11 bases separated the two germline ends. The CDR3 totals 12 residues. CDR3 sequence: CASSIGTLEQYF. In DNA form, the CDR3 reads TGCGCCAGCAGCATTGGGACTCTCGAGCAGTACTTC.

CDR3 sequence (DNA): TGCGCCAGCAGTGACGGTACAGGGGGCAACGAGCAGTACTTC. It yields the protein CASSDGTGGNEQYF. This chain connects TRBV10-1 to TRBJ2-7; 9 nucleotides agree with TRBD1. The CDR3 length is 14 residues. CDR1 and CDR2 from the germline V gene are WNHNN and SYGVQD (reference sequence). V lost 3 bases and J lost 5; bases outside the gene matches: 5.

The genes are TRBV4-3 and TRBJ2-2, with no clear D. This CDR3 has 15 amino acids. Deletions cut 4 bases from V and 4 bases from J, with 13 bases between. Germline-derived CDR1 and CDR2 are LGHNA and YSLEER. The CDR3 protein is CASSLRPTGTGELFF. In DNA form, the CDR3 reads TGCGCCAGCAGCCTGAGACCCACGGGCACCGGGGAGCTGTTTTTT.